The 21 T cell receptor beta chains reported below all come from one sample, sequenced in a study of vaccination and CD4 T cells after COVID-19. Cultured CD4+ T cell DNA was sequenced using the Oncomine TCR Beta short-read assay. MiXCR, run by TCRdb on the PCR reads, gives a single entry per CDR3 protein. The table lists 10,000 or so distinct CDR3 sequences, 60% to 70% of them singletons, with roughly 25% in the top ten. The treatment denotes: roughly 10-day PBMC culture with coronavirus spike peptide pools or control peptides (ViraFEST assay). Their antigen targets remain unknown. Sequenced material: CD4+ T cells from blood, cultured in vitro. The receptors here all came from a human donor who had recovered from COVID-19.

The chain recombines TRBV4-2 with TRBJ1-2; D not resolved. Trimming shortened V by 0 bases and J by 7 bases, and 6 bases separated the two germline ends. The CDR3 extends over 12 amino acids. CDR1 is LGHNA and CDR2 is YNFKEQ in the germline V gene. The CDR3 is CASSQDPAGYTF. CDR3 DNA sequence: TGTGCCAGCAGCCAAGATCCAGCTGGCTACACCTTC.

V gene TRBV29-1 combines with J gene TRBJ1-5; no definite D call. V gave up 2 bases and J gave up 2 bases, with 10 bases separating them. Germline values: CDR1 SQVTM, CDR2 ANQGSEA. CDR3 length equals 14 residues. CDR3 sequence (DNA): TGCAGCGTTGAAACGGGAAACGGCAATCAGCCCCAGCATTTT. It is translated as CSVETGNGNQPQHF.

The V and J genes are TRBV4-1 and TRBJ2-7; D is possibly TRBD1 (5 bases). V was pared by 0 bases and J by 0 bases, with 15 bases between. Germline V lookup: CDR1 MGHRA, CDR2 YSYEKL. This CDR3 contains 17 residues. In DNA, the CDR3 is TGCGCCAGCAGCCAAGATGGACCCAGGGCACTCTCCTACGAGCAGTACTTC. Protein: CASSQDGPRALSYEQYF.

The chain's CDR3 is CASSTDRGMGYTF. The DNA for the CDR3 is TGTGCCAGCAGCACGGACAGGGGAATGGGCTACACCTTC. The V call is TRBV7-3, the J call TRBJ1-2, with 9 bases lining up with TRBD1. The trim removed 5 bases at V and 8 bases at J, leaving 6 bases unmatched. The CDR3 contains 13 residues. CDR1 is SGHTA and CDR2 is FQGTGA in the germline V gene.

The chain carries TRBV20-1 and TRBJ2-3; 10 nucleotides agree with TRBD2. Germline V gives CDR1 DFQATT, CDR2 SNEGSKA (reference sequence). There are 16 residues in the CDR3. Losses at the gene ends were 5 bases for V and 5 bases for J; bases not matched to a gene: 13. The CDR3 DNA follows: TGCAGTGCTTATTTCCAGCGGGGGGGTGGACAAGATACGCAGTATTTT. Translated, it gives CSAYFQRGGGQDTQYF.

V and J are TRBV30 and TRBJ1-2; 8 positions match TRBD1. The CDR3 runs 14 residues. Trimming removed 0 bases from V and 7 bases from J; junction bases left unmatched: 7. Germline V CDR1 and CDR2: GTSNPN, SVGIG (reference sequence). The CDR3 region is CAWSVAGGFAGYTF. The CDR3 nucleotides are TGTGCCTGGAGTGTGGCAGGGGGCTTTGCTGGCTACACCTTC.

The chain has TRBV12-3 or TRBV12-4 and TRBJ1-2; maybe TRBD1 (5 bases). The CDR3 sequence is 13 residues long. Deletions cut 4 bases from V and 4 bases from J, with 10 bases between. The CDR3 spells CASSYTGFYGYTF. CDR3 nucleotide sequence: TGTGCCAGCAGTTATACAGGTTTCTATGGCTACACCTTC.

This clonotype was seen just once. The genes are TRBV10-3 and TRBJ1-1; no clear D. The V end lost 3 bases, the J end lost 4 bases, and 9 bases lay between the germline ends. The V gene's germline CDR1 is ENHRY and CDR2 SYGVKD. This CDR3 is 13 amino acids long. CDR3: CAISESGSTEAFF. The CDR3 DNA sequence: TGTGCCATCAGTGAATCTGGGAGCACTGAAGCTTTCTTT.

V and J are TRBV20-1 and TRBJ2-2; TRBD1 matches at 7 bases. Germline V gene sequence: CDR1 DFQATT, CDR2 SNEGSKA (reference sequence). Trimming removed 2 bases from V and 1 base from J; junction bases left unmatched: 4. CDR3 length: 15 residues. The DNA of the CDR3 is TGCAGTGCTAGAATTTACAGGGGGAACACCGGGGAGCTGTTTTTT. Translating it yields CSARIYRGNTGELFF.

The chain is built from TRBV2 and TRBJ2-5; 8 bases fit TRBD2. Trimming at V came to 10 bases and at J to 5 bases, leaving 9 bases not matched to a gene. The CDR3 contains 13 residues. The V gene's germline CDR1 is SNHLY and CDR2 FYNNEI. The CDR3 DNA is TGTGCCACCAGAAGGGGACTAGAGGAGACCCAGTACTTC. It encodes CATRRGLEETQYF.

This clonotype was seen a few times. The chain recombines TRBV6-1 with TRBJ2-3; D possibly corresponds to TRBD1 (6 bases). The germline gives CDR1 MNHNS, CDR2 SASEGT. The CDR3 contains 12 residues. The V end lost 2 bases, the J end lost 6 bases, and 6 bases lay between the germline ends. As DNA, the CDR3 is TGTGCCAGCAGTGAACAGGGGGATACGCAGTATTTT. The encoded protein is CASSEQGDTQYF.

The J gene is TRBJ2-3, the V gene TRBV24-1; the D is unclear. V was pared by 5 bases and J by 5 bases, with 7 bases between. Germline loops: CDR1 KGHDR, CDR2 SFDVKD. The CDR3 runs to 12 residues. The CDR3 reads CATSGYVDTQYF. The CDR3 DNA sequence: TGTGCCACCAGTGGTTATGTAGATACGCAGTATTTT.

J is TRBJ2-3 and V is TRBV19; no definite D call. CDR1 and CDR2 from the germline V gene are LNHDA and SQIVND (reference sequence). V dropped 5 bases and J dropped 2 bases, with 8 bases sitting between them. The CDR3 is 13 amino acids. CDR3 protein: CASSELTTDTQYF. The CDR3 DNA reads TGTGCCAGTAGTGAACTAACCACAGATACGCAGTATTTT. Using reference TRBV19 and TRBJ2-3 for the parts outside the CDR3, the full variable domain is DGGITQSPKYLFRKEGQNVTLSCEQNLNHDAMYWYRQDPGQGLRLIYYSQIVNDFQKGDIAEGYSVSREKKESFPLTVTSAQKNPTAFYLCASSELTTDTQYFGPGTRLTVL.

J is TRBJ1-2 and V is TRBV28; 8 nucleotides match TRBD1. V shed 5 bases and J 6 bases; nucleotides not matched to a gene: 8. Germline values: CDR1 MDHEN, CDR2 SYDVKM. The CDR3 is 14 amino acids. Here the CDR3 DNA reads TGTGCCAGCAGTGCAGGACAGGGTACGGATGGCTACACCTTC. It encodes CASSAGQGTDGYTF.

The J gene is TRBJ2-3, the V gene TRBV6-5; possible D gene TRBD1, 6 bases. Trimming stripped 2 bases from V and 3 bases from J, with 9 bases between. The length of the CDR3 is 14 residues. The germline V gene encodes CDR1 MNHEY and CDR2 SVGAGI. The CDR3: CASSYDRTTDTQYF. The DNA for the CDR3 is TGTGCCAGCAGTTACGACAGGACTACAGATACGCAGTATTTT.

This clonotype was counted between two and nine times. The rearrangement links TRBV20-1 to TRBJ1-6; 8 bases are a match to TRBD1. The CDR3 spans 13 residues. Germline CDR1 is DFQATT and CDR2 is SNEGSKA (reference sequence). The ends lost 3 bases at V and 13 bases at J; junction bases unmatched: 8. CDR3 in amino acids: CSARGQAGSPLHF. CDR3 DNA sequence: TGCAGTGCTAGGGGACAGGCGGGGAGCCCCCTCCACTTT.

The chain links TRBV6-5 to TRBJ1-6, with 7 bases fitting TRBD1. This CDR3 contains 14 residues. Looked up from germline, CDR1 is MNHEY and CDR2 is SVGAGI. With 2 bases clipped from V and 9 bases from J, the junction kept 4 bases outside the gene matches. CDR3 bases: TGTGCCAGCAGTTACCAACAGGGGAGTTCACCCCTCCACTTT. It translates to CASSYQQGSSPLHF.

The chain uses TRBV24-1 and TRBJ1-1, with 9 bases aligning to TRBD1. CDR1 and CDR2 (germline): KGHDR, SFDVKD. This CDR3 has 15 residues. Unmatched junction bases numbered 3, after V lost 2 bases and J lost 3 bases. CDR3 nucleotide sequence: TGTGCCACCAGTGATTCGGGACAGGGCGACACTGAAGCTTTCTTT. It translates to CATSDSGQGDTEAFF.

This clonotype was picked up a small number of times. The chain uses TRBV20-1 and TRBJ1-2; 7 bases fit TRBD1. CDR1 is DFQATT, CDR2 SNEGSKA, per germline (reference sequence). CDR3 length: 13 residues. V gave up 0 bases and J gave up 7 bases; unmatched junction bases: 5. CDR3 residues: CSARDFRGIGYTF. CDR3 bases: TGCAGTGCTAGAGATTTCAGGGGGATTGGCTACACCTTC.

The chain employs TRBV6-5 and TRBJ1-1; 11 nucleotides line up with TRBD1. The CDR3 has 18 residues. Germline V gene data show CDR1 as MNHEY and CDR2 as SVGAGI. The J segment lost 0 bases and the V segment lost 1 base, leaving 7 bases of the junction unmatched. This chain's CDR3 is CASSYYPGTGGVNTEAFF. The CDR3 region has the DNA TGTGCCAGCAGTTACTATCCCGGGACAGGGGGAGTGAACACTGAAGCTTTCTTT.

The chain employs TRBV11-2 and TRBJ2-3; 11 bases align to TRBD1. The germline CDR1 and CDR2 sequences are SGHAT and FQNNGV. V lost 5 bases and J lost 4; bases outside the gene matches: 14. This CDR3 has 18 amino acids. CDR3 loop: CASSGWRGGTGGADTQYF. DNA for the CDR3: TGTGCCAGCAGCGGCTGGAGGGGGGGGACAGGGGGGGCAGATACGCAGTATTTT.